The 8 T cell receptor beta chains below all came from one sample that was sequenced in a study of blood T cell repertoires in COVID-19. TCRdb's copy holds only in-frame clones and misses some; the assay was immunoSEQ multiplex PCR. The sample has about 33,000 clones, roughly 86% seen once; the top ten hold about 61%. The specimen was peripheral blood. The receptors were sampled from a man aged 70-80 years with acute or convalescent COVID-19.

V gene TRBV30 combines with J gene TRBJ2-7; TRBD2 agrees at 8 bases. The CDR3 contains 14 residues. V lost 6 bases to trimming and J lost 2 bases; unmatched junction nucleotides: 9. Looked up from germline, CDR1 is GTSNPN and CDR2 is SVGIG (reference sequence). In nucleotides, the CDR3 is TGTGCCTGCCGAGGTTTAGCGGGGACCTACGAGCAGTACTTC. Protein sequence: CACRGLAGTYEQYF.

The genes are TRBV6-2 or TRBV6-3 and TRBJ2-3; 11 bases align to TRBD2. Germline V gene data show CDR1 as MNHEY and CDR2 as SVGEGT. V was clipped by 4 bases and J by 2 bases; unmatched bases: 8. This CDR3 is 17 amino acids long. DNA for the CDR3: TGTGCCAGCAGTTTCTTGACTAGCGGGGAATACACAGATACGCAGTATTTT. It codes for CASSFLTSGEYTDTQYF.

The chain couples TRBV6-5 to TRBJ1-2; tentative D call: TRBD1 (6 bases). The V end lost 6 bases, the J end lost 4 bases, and 15 bases lay between the germline ends. The CDR3 sequence is 14 residues long. The germline V gene has CDR1 MNHEY and CDR2 SVGAGI. The CDR3 protein is CASSPGDILYGYTF. The CDR3 DNA sequence: TGTGCCAGCAGCCCCGGGGACATCCTCTATGGCTACACCTTC.

The chain links TRBV9 to TRBJ1-5, with D perhaps matching TRBD1 (5 bases). CDR3 size: 17 residues. The V end lost 0 bases, the J end lost 5 bases, and 18 bases lay between the germline ends. Germline assignment: CDR1 SGDLS and CDR2 YYNGEE. CDR3 nucleotides: TGTGCCAGCAGCGTAGGAGGTCTGTATGGGGGGGATCAGCCCCAGCATTTT. Protein: CASSVGGLYGGDQPQHF.

The V gene is TRBV7-7, the J gene TRBJ2-3, with TRBD2 identical over 9 bases. After removal of 1 base from V and 0 bases from J, the junction contained 2 bases not matched to a gene. In germline, CDR1 is SSHAT, CDR2 FNYEAQ (reference sequence). CDR3 length equals 16 residues. Here the CDR3 reads CASSLGLAASTDTQYF. The CDR3 DNA sequence: TGTGCCAGCAGCTTAGGACTAGCGGCTAGCACAGATACGCAGTATTTT.

The chain joins TRBV27 to TRBJ1-4; D uncertain. Germline V CDR1 and CDR2: MNHEY, SMNVEV (reference sequence). CDR3 length: 15 amino acids. V was cut by 5 bases and J by 0 bases, with 10 bases left in between. CDR3 DNA: TGTGCCAGCAGTCCCGGCGGTTCAACTAATGAAAAACTGTTTTTT. Translating it yields CASSPGGSTNEKLFF.

J is TRBJ2-7 and V is TRBV5-1, with D possibly TRBD1 on 6 matching bases. There are 14 residues in the CDR3. The V gene lost 4 bases and the J gene lost 1 base, with 12 bases spanning the gap. Germline CDR1 SGHRS, CDR2 YFSETQ. This chain's CDR3 is CASSPLRGSYEQYF. CDR3 nucleotide sequence: TGCGCCAGCAGCCCATTAAGGGGGTCCTACGAGCAGTACTTC.

As to this clone: Other DNA sequences in the same sample also yield this CDR3. The chain is built from TRBV7-9 and TRBJ1-1; D gene unclear. This CDR3 region has 13 residues. Trimming shortened V by 2 bases and J by 1 base, and 5 bases separated the two germline ends. The germline CDR1 and CDR2 sequences are SEHNR and FQNEAQ (reference sequence). Here the CDR3 reads CASSLQANTEAFF. The CDR3 DNA follows: TGTGCCAGCAGCTTACAAGCGAACACTGAAGCTTTCTTT.